These 18 T cell receptor beta chains came from one sample sequenced in a study of radiation and T cells in renal cell carcinoma. Using immunoSEQ multiplex PCR, the repertoire was profiled, and TCRdb retains in-frame clones only, with some absent. The data show over 85,000 clones, around four fifths seen once. As to time point: blood 4 weeks post-SBRT, at nephrectomy. As for treatment: 15 Gy SBRT to primary tumor, nephrectomy 4 weeks later. Here the sequenced sample was blood, taken from a patient whose treatment included radiotherapy and nephrectomy. These receptor sequences come from a man in his forties or fifties with renal cell carcinoma.

The rearrangement joins TRBV5-1 to TRBJ2-7, with unresolved D. In germline, CDR1 is SGHRS, CDR2 YFSETQ. Trimming removed 4 bases at V and 3 bases at J, with 11 bases between. The CDR3 runs to 13 residues. The CDR3 region is CASSPDKNYEQYF. As DNA, the CDR3 is TGCGCCAGCAGCCCAGACAAAAACTACGAGCAGTACTTC. The complete variable domain, with remaining parts taken from reference TRBV5-1 and TRBJ2-7, reads KAGVTQTPRYLIKTRGQQVTLSCSPISGHRSVSWYQQTPGQGLQFLFEYFSETQRNKGNFPGRFSGRQFSNSRSEMNVSTLELGDSALYLCASSPDKNYEQYFGPGTRLTVT.

This sequence joins TRBV28 and TRBJ2-1; 9 positions match TRBD2. The germline gives CDR1 MDHEN, CDR2 SYDVKM. This CDR3 is built from 12 residues. For the CDR3, the DNA is TGTGCTAGCGGGAGATCCTACAATGAGCAGTTCTTC. Translated: CASGRSYNEQFF.

The genes are TRBV6-5 and TRBJ1-2; TRBD1 agrees at 7 bases. Germline V lookup: CDR1 MNHEY, CDR2 SVGAGI. The CDR3 contains 13 residues. J was trimmed by 7 bases and V by 4 bases; bases with no gene match: 6. The CDR3 sequence is CASSLTGIRGYTF. Written as DNA, the CDR3 is TGTGCCAGCAGTTTGACAGGGATTCGTGGCTACACCTTC.

This rearrangement joins TRBV27 to TRBJ1-1, with D unclear. Trimming took 3 bases from V and 0 from J, leaving 8 bases between them. This CDR3 is built from 14 residues. Germline loops: CDR1 MNHEY, CDR2 SMNVEV (reference sequence). The CDR3 loop is CASSFTSLNTEAFF. In DNA form, the CDR3 reads TGTGCCAGCAGTTTCACGAGCCTGAACACTGAAGCTTTCTTT.

The rearrangement joins TRBV30 to TRBJ1-2, with D tentatively TRBD1 (5 bases). The length of the CDR3 is 12 residues. Germline CDR1 GTSNPN, CDR2 SVGIG (reference sequence). Trimming pared 4 bases from V and 3 bases from J, leaving 9 bases between. The CDR3 region is CAWTGGDYGYTF. DNA for the CDR3: TGTGCCTGGACTGGGGGGGACTATGGCTACACCTTC.

The chain uses TRBV29-1 and TRBJ1-3, with 8 positions matching TRBD1. The J segment lost 0 bases and the V segment lost 7 bases, leaving 5 bases of the junction unmatched. The CDR3 is made up of 14 amino acids. The germline V gene encodes CDR1 SQVTM and CDR2 ANQGSEA. The CDR3 spells CSAGQGHSGNTIYF. In DNA, the CDR3 is TGCAGCGCCGGACAGGGCCACTCTGGAAACACCATATATTTT.

This chain uses TRBV11-3 with TRBJ2-2, with 7 positions matching TRBD2. The ends lost 3 bases at V and 4 bases at J; junction bases unmatched: 2. CDR1 is SGHNT and CDR2 is YENEEA in the germline V gene. CDR3 length equals 14 residues. The CDR3 bases are TGTGCCAGCAGCTTGGGGACTATCACCGGGGAGCTGTTTTTT. It encodes CASSLGTITGELFF.

V is TRBV14 and J is TRBJ2-7; 8 bases map to TRBD1. V lost 1 base to trimming and J lost 7 bases; unmatched junction nucleotides: 12. CDR3 length: 16 amino acids. CDR1 SGHDN and CDR2 FVKESK come from the germline V gene. As DNA, the CDR3 is TGTGCCAGCAGCCAAGGCCCCGGGCAGGGGGCTAGTGAGCAGTACTTC. Translation gives CASSQGPGQGASEQYF.

The V gene is TRBV2, the J gene TRBJ2-5; 8 bases are shared with TRBD2. The J segment lost 5 bases and the V segment lost 8 bases, leaving 4 bases of the junction unmatched. This CDR3 comprises 12 residues. Germline CDR1 reads SNHLY; CDR2 reads FYNNEI. In DNA, the CDR3 is TGTGCCAGCTTAGGACTAGCTGAGACCCAGTACTTC. Translation gives CASLGLAETQYF.

The V call is TRBV2, the J call TRBJ2-3; 7 nucleotides align to TRBD1. After removal of 9 bases from V and 0 bases from J, the junction contained 6 bases not matched to a gene. Germline V lookup: CDR1 SNHLY, CDR2 FYNNEI. The CDR3 totals 14 residues. CDR3 sequence reads: CASRQGRSTDTQYF. The CDR3 bases are TGTGCCAGTAGACAGGGTCGAAGCACAGATACGCAGTATTTT.

The chain recombines TRBV7-3 with TRBJ2-7; possibly TRBD1 for D (5 bases). The V gene's germline CDR1 is SGHTA and CDR2 FQGTGA. V lost 3 bases to trimming and J lost 6 bases, with 15 bases between them. The CDR3 covers 14 residues. CDR3 region: CASSFSGQGIEQYF. The CDR3 coding sequence is TGTGCCAGCAGCTTCTCCGGGCAGGGCATCGAGCAGTACTTC.

The J gene is TRBJ2-7, the V gene TRBV5-1; 14 nucleotides agree with TRBD2. The ends lost 0 bases at V and 5 bases at J; junction bases unmatched: 10. Germline loops: CDR1 SGHRS, CDR2 YFSETQ. CDR3 size: 18 residues. CDR3 bases: TGCGCCAGCAGCTTGGATGGGACTAGCGGGAGTACCCTCGACGAGCAGTACTTC. Its translation: CASSLDGTSGSTLDEQYF.

The rearrangement joins TRBV5-1 to TRBJ2-1; D unresolved. V was cut by 0 bases and J by 2 bases, with 9 bases left in between. This CDR3 has 15 amino acids. CDR1 is SGHRS and CDR2 is YFSETQ in the germline V gene. In nucleotides, the CDR3 is TGCGCCAGCAGCTTGGTGGCTACAACCTACAATGAGCAGTTCTTC. It specifies CASSLVATTYNEQFF.

The V call is TRBV29-1, the J call TRBJ2-3; 8 bases are shared with TRBD2. Germline-derived CDR1 and CDR2 are SQVTM and ANQGSEA. Trimming at V came to 7 bases and at J to 6 bases, leaving 9 bases not matched to a gene. This CDR3 is built from 13 residues. CDR3 protein: CSARGGPTDTQYF. The CDR3, as DNA: TGCAGCGCCCGGGGGGGCCCCACGGATACGCAGTATTTT.

This sequence joins TRBV10-3 and TRBJ1-1; D not certain. Germline V gene sequence: CDR1 ENHRY, CDR2 SYGVKD. The V end was cut by 10 bases, the J end by 1 base, with 13 bases between. The CDR3 is 13 amino acids. The chain's CDR3 is CANKLDENTEAFF. For the CDR3, the DNA is TGTGCCAACAAGTTGGACGAGAACACTGAAGCTTTCTTT.

The chain recombines TRBV29-1 with TRBJ1-2; a weak D match, TRBD1 (5 bases). V was pared by 5 bases and J by 7 bases, with 17 bases between. CDR3 length equals 13 residues. CDR1 and CDR2 (germline): SQVTM, ANQGSEA. The DNA for the CDR3 is TGCAGCGTTTCCGGGGCGACCTACTCTGGCTACACCTTC. It yields the protein CSVSGATYSGYTF.

V usage is TRBV30 and J usage is TRBJ1-1; no clear D gene. V gave up 4 bases and J gave up 1 base, with 16 bases separating them. The CDR3 is 15 residues long. In germline, CDR1 is GTSNPN, CDR2 SVGIG (reference sequence). CDR3 sequence reads: CAWTKRTRSNTEAFF. CDR3 bases: TGTGCCTGGACGAAACGGACTAGGTCGAACACTGAAGCTTTCTTT. The variable domain in full, with the rest retrieved from reference TRBV30 and TRBJ1-1, is SQTIHQWPATLVQPVGSPLSLECTVEGTSNPNLYWYRQAAGRGLQLLFYSVGIGQISSEVPQNLSASRPQDRQFILSSKKLLLSDSGFYLCAWTKRTRSNTEAFFGQGTRLTVV.

V and J are TRBV30 and TRBJ2-7; D uncertain. The CDR3 is 11 residues long. The germline V and J ends were trimmed by 5 bases and 7 bases, with 12 bases remaining between them. CDR1 and CDR2 from the germline V gene are GTSNPN and SVGIG (reference sequence). The CDR3 region is CAWGTLGEQYF. In DNA, the CDR3 is TGTGCCTGGGGTACGCTCGGGGAGCAGTACTTC.